This paragraph covers one TCR beta chain sequence. No antigen is known for it. Total RNA (around 510 ng) served as template for TCR beta cDNA synthesis primed by a constant-region primer. ARM-PCR was slightly modified, and three nested multiplex PCR rounds with it gave rise to the TCR beta libraries. TRBV1-TRBV30 forward and Cbeta reverse primers drove the first two roughly 9-cycle rounds. TCRdb used MiXCR to reprocess the multiplex PCR reads, holding one entry per CDR3 protein. The data contain 150,000 to 200,000 distinct CDR3 sequences, 60% of them singletons. The blood RNA (from unsorted whole blood) was obtained, and germline DNA was also extracted. The V segment lost 2 bases and the J segment 2 bases; nucleotides outside the gene matches: 9. The CDR3 has 18 residues. Looked up from germline, CDR1 is MNHNY and CDR2 is SVGAGI (reference sequence). The sample belongs to a study of tumor-infiltrating lymphocytes in primary liver carcinoma. Study at large: Sample yields, roughly 3.65 to 7.13 million productive TCRbeta reads, were similar across the tissue types. Findings of the study overall: Being bulk and unsorted, samples allowed no CD4+ and CD8+ repertoire comparison.

The chain recombines TRBV6-6 with TRBJ1-5; TRBD1 matches at 10 bases. This TCR was recovered from a man aged 40-49 years with primary liver carcinoma and hepatitis B virus infection. The sequenced material came from peripheral blood. DNA for the CDR3: TGTGCCAGCAGTTACGGGGGACAGGGGAGGTTTGGCAATCAGCCCCAGCATTTT. The encoded protein is CASSYGGQGRFGNQPQHF.